Shown below are 29 T cell receptor beta chains from a single sample sequenced in a study of cytomegalovirus exposure and HLA in healthy donors. The PCR made use of 60 Vbeta and 13 Jbeta primers. Produced via immunoSEQ multiplex PCR; TCRdb's table is partial and in-frame only. The table includes roughly 190,000 clones, over 75% detected once. Sequencing was carried out using PBMCs. The receptors were sampled from a man aged 40-49 years in good health and CMV-seropositive.

Only a few counts were recorded for this clone. The chain combines TRBV25-1 with TRBJ2-5; D is possibly TRBD1 (5 bases). Germline V gene sequence: CDR1 MGHDK, CDR2 SYGVNS. The CDR3 is 15 amino acids. The ends were cut back, 4 bases at V and 3 bases at J, with 15 bases in the middle. CDR3 nucleotide sequence: TGTGCCAGCAGTGGTCAGGGTACATTAGAAGAGACCCAGTACTTC. Residues: CASSGQGTLEETQYF.

The rearrangement joins TRBV30 to TRBJ1-6; no clear D. CDR3 length equals 16 residues. Germline CDR1 GTSNPN, CDR2 SVGIG (reference sequence). Trimming stripped 0 bases from V and 7 bases from J, with 16 bases between. The chain's CDR3 is CAWSVPTIEANSPLHF. The CDR3 region has the DNA TGTGCCTGGAGTGTACCCACCATAGAGGCCAATTCACCCCTCCACTTT.

This chain connects TRBV6-1 to TRBJ1-5; 7 nucleotides align to TRBD1. In germline, CDR1 is MNHNS, CDR2 SASEGT. V gave up 7 bases and J gave up 4 bases; unmatched junction bases: 10. The CDR3 is 15 amino acids. The CDR3 is CASKHRDRVNQPQHF. CDR3 coding DNA: TGTGCCAGCAAACACCGGGACAGAGTAAATCAGCCCCAGCATTTT.

The chain employs TRBV10-3 and TRBJ2-2; D is undetermined. Germline V gene data show CDR1 as ENHRY and CDR2 as SYGVKD. The V gene lost 6 bases and the J gene lost 1 base, with 9 bases spanning the gap. The CDR3 spans 14 residues. In DNA form, the CDR3 reads TGTGCCATCAGGGGCACTGGGAACACCGGGGAGCTGTTTTTT. Protein product: CAIRGTGNTGELFF.

The chain has TRBV30 and TRBJ1-1; 7 bases align to TRBD1. CDR3 length: 14 residues. The V gene end was trimmed by 0 bases and the J gene end by 3 bases; junction bases not matched to a gene: 4. CDR1 GTSNPN and CDR2 SVGIG come from the germline V gene (reference sequence). The CDR3 DNA is TGTGCCTGGAGTGTTTATAGGGGGCACACTGAAGCTTTCTTT. It encodes CAWSVYRGHTEAFF.

This chain uses TRBV4-1 with TRBJ1-2, with TRBD1 matching over 11 bases. The J segment lost 4 bases and the V segment lost 3 bases, leaving 7 bases of the junction unmatched. Germline lookup yields CDR1 MGHRA and CDR2 YSYEKL. The CDR3 loop spans 16 amino acids. CDR3 in amino acids: CASSHTRDRGSYGYTF. The CDR3 DNA follows: TGCGCCAGCAGCCACACCCGGGACAGGGGGTCCTATGGCTACACCTTC.

The V call is TRBV5-6, the J call TRBJ1-5; 7 bases are a match to TRBD1. In germline, CDR1 is SGHDT, CDR2 YYEEEE. The CDR3 consists of 16 residues. J gave up 0 bases and V 4 bases, and 7 bases lay outside the gene matches. CDR3 sequence (DNA): TGTGCCAGCAGCCCTGGGACAGATTTTAGCAATCAGCCCCAGCATTTT. Its translation: CASSPGTDFSNQPQHF.

This chain links TRBV13 with TRBJ2-6, with TRBD1 matching over 7 bases. The length of the CDR3 is 15 residues. Trimming took 7 bases from V and 3 from J; bases not matched to a gene: 6. CDR1 is PRHDT and CDR2 is FYEKMQ in the germline V gene (reference sequence). CDR3 nucleotides: TGTGCCAGCAACATAGGGGGCGTTGGGGCCAACGTCCTGACTTTC. Protein sequence: CASNIGGVGANVLTF.

The chain recombines TRBV19 with TRBJ2-7; TRBD2 matches 9 bases. Germline CDR1 and CDR2: LNHDA and SQIVND (reference sequence). The CDR3 is 16 amino acids. The J segment lost 2 bases and the V segment lost 2 bases, leaving 7 bases of the junction unmatched. The CDR3 region has the DNA TGTGCCAGTAGTATACGTCGGAGCGGGGGGCCCTACGAGCAGTACTTC. It specifies CASSIRRSGGPYEQYF.

The chain uses TRBV7-9 and TRBJ1-1, with D uncertain. The ends were cut back, 4 bases at V and 12 bases at J, with 12 bases in the middle. The CDR3 sequence is 11 residues long. Germline V gene sequence: CDR1 SEHNR, CDR2 FQNEAQ (reference sequence). CDR3 sequence: CASSSMSGTFF. The CDR3 bases are TGTGCCAGCAGCTCTATGAGCGGGACTTTCTTT.

The rearrangement uses TRBV10-1 and TRBJ2-2; tentatively, D is TRBD2 (5 bases). CDR1 WNHNN and CDR2 SYGVQD come from the germline V gene (reference sequence). The CDR3 loop spans 12 amino acids. V gave up 5 bases and J gave up 5 bases, with 6 bases separating them. CDR3 sequence (DNA): TGCGCCAGCAGTAGAGGGACCGGGGAGCTGTTTTTT. Residues: CASSRGTGELFF.

This clone was counted a few times. The chain is built from TRBV18 and TRBJ2-5; 10 bases align to TRBD2. With 6 bases clipped from V and 5 bases from J, the junction kept 6 bases outside the gene matches. Germline CDR1 and CDR2: KGHSH and LQKENI. CDR3 length: 14 residues. In DNA form, the CDR3 reads TGTGCCAGCTCCTCCGGGACTAGCGTGGAGACCCAGTACTTC. Residues: CASSSGTSVETQYF.

The chain carries TRBV6-1 and TRBJ2-7, with 9 bases aligning to TRBD1. J lost 1 base, V lost 6 bases, and 1 base had no gene match. The CDR3 is made up of 13 amino acids. Germline CDR1 and CDR2: MNHNS and SASEGT. The CDR3 protein is CASRQGASYEQYF. The CDR3 nucleotides are TGTGCCAGCAGACAGGGGGCTTCCTACGAGCAGTACTTC.

The rearrangement links TRBV30 to TRBJ2-7; TRBD1 agrees at 10 bases. CDR1 is GTSNPN and CDR2 is SVGIG in the germline V gene (reference sequence). The CDR3 has 13 residues. V lost 2 bases, J lost 5 bases, and 3 bases stayed unmatched. The CDR3: CAWSSGTGDEQYF. In DNA, the CDR3 is TGTGCCTGGAGTTCAGGGACAGGGGACGAGCAGTACTTC.

This clone turned up a few times. This chain links TRBV2 with TRBJ1-5; D is perhaps TRBD1 (5 bases). The CDR3 is made up of 12 amino acids. Germline V gives CDR1 SNHLY, CDR2 FYNNEI. The V end lost 8 bases, the J end lost 6 bases, and 11 bases lay between the germline ends. The chain's CDR3 is CASGHRFQPQHF. CDR3 in DNA: TGTGCCAGCGGTCACAGGTTTCAGCCCCAGCATTTT.

The rearrangement links TRBV19 to TRBJ2-6; 11 bases are a match to TRBD1. Germline lookup yields CDR1 LNHDA and CDR2 SQIVND (reference sequence). The CDR3 runs 17 residues. V dropped 4 bases and J dropped 6; count of bases not matched to a gene: 8. For the CDR3, the DNA is TGTGCCAGTAGTACACGAGGACAGGGGGCGGTGGCCAACGTCCTGACTTTC. The encoded protein is CASSTRGQGAVANVLTF. Looking up the rest from reference TRBV19 and TRBJ2-6 gives the full variable domain: DGGITQSPKYLFRKEGQNVTLSCEQNLNHDAMYWYRQDPGQGLRLIYYSQIVNDFQKGDIAEGYSVSREKKESFPLTVTSAQKNPTAFYLCASSTRGQGAVANVLTFGAGSRLTVL.

This clone was counted a few times. Other DNA sequences within the sample encode an identical CDR3. The chain employs TRBV6-5 and TRBJ1-1; D may be TRBD1 (5 bases). The CDR3 loop spans 14 amino acids. In germline, CDR1 is MNHEY, CDR2 SVGAGI. Trimming pared 0 bases from V and 1 base from J, leaving 6 bases between. In DNA form, the CDR3 reads TGTGCCAGCAGTTACTCCCAGGGGAACACTGAAGCTTTCTTT. Its translation is CASSYSQGNTEAFF.

V and J are TRBV18 and TRBJ1-3, with TRBD1 as a possible D gene (6 bases). The CDR3 has 15 amino acids. V lost 2 bases to trimming and J lost 2 bases, with 10 bases between them. Looked up from germline, CDR1 is KGHSH and CDR2 is LQKENI. CDR3 residues: CASSPAGAAGNTIYF. CDR3 coding DNA: TGTGCCAGCTCACCAGCGGGGGCGGCTGGAAACACCATATATTTT. Combining the CDR3 with reference TRBV18 and TRBJ1-3 gives the whole variable domain NAGVMQNPRHLVRRRGQEARLRCSPMKGHSHVYWYRQLPEEGLKFMVYLQKENIIDESGMPKERFSAEFPKEGPSILRIQQVVRGDSAAYFCASSPAGAAGNTIYFGEGSWLTVV.

The rearrangement uses TRBV28 and TRBJ1-1; D remains ambiguous. V lost 5 bases, J lost 0 bases, and 10 bases lay in between. From germline, CDR1 is MDHEN and CDR2 SYDVKM. The CDR3 contains 14 residues. The CDR3 region is CASSLQVMNTEAFF. CDR3 in DNA: TGTGCCAGCAGTCTTCAGGTAATGAACACTGAAGCTTTCTTT.

The J gene is TRBJ1-4, the V gene TRBV6-5, with unresolved D. Trimming stripped 6 bases from V and 7 bases from J, with 15 bases between. Germline-derived CDR1 and CDR2 are MNHEY and SVGAGI. The CDR3 loop spans 14 amino acids. The CDR3 sequence is CASSLGRQSEKLFF. The CDR3 DNA sequence: TGTGCCAGCAGCCTTGGGCGCCAGAGTGAAAAACTGTTTTTT.

The rearrangement joins TRBV6-5 to TRBJ2-5, with TRBD2 matching 11 bases. Germline CDR1 is MNHEY and CDR2 is SVGAGI. The CDR3 loop spans 16 amino acids. Unmatched junction bases numbered 5, after V lost 4 bases and J lost 1 base. CDR3 in amino acids: CASSSGTSGVQETQYF. CDR3 DNA sequence: TGTGCCAGCAGTTCGGGGACTAGCGGTGTCCAAGAGACCCAGTACTTC.

As DNA, the CDR3 is TGTGCCAGCAGCGGGGGGACAGGGAGTAATTCACCCCTCCACTTT. This translates into CASSGGTGSNSPLHF. The rearrangement links TRBV9 to TRBJ1-6; TRBD1 agrees at 9 bases. The trim removed 3 bases at V and 6 bases at J, leaving 4 bases unmatched. CDR3 length: 15 residues. Looked up from germline, CDR1 is SGDLS and CDR2 is YYNGEE.

A note on this clone: Its ends do not fully match the called genes, so a read error is possible. The chain is built from TRBV7-9 and TRBJ2-5, with D possibly TRBD2 on 6 matching bases. The CDR3 consists of 12 residues. Germline V gene lookup returns CDR1 SEHNR and CDR2 FQNEAQ (reference sequence). The CDR3 region is CSSSLAAETQYF. In nucleotides, the CDR3 is TGTTCCAGCAGCTTAGCGGCTGAGACCCAGTACTTC.

This CDR3 reads CASSRDRGQSEAFF. The CDR3 DNA is TGTGCCAGCTCACGGGACAGGGGGCAATCTGAAGCTTTCTTT. The J gene is TRBJ1-1, the V gene TRBV18; the match to TRBD1 covers 12 bases. Trimming cost V 4 bases and J 6 bases; bases outside gene matches: 3. Germline lookup yields CDR1 KGHSH and CDR2 LQKENI. The length of the CDR3 is 14 residues.

The rearrangement links TRBV5-4 to TRBJ2-6, with TRBD1 identical over 7 bases. The J segment lost 1 base and the V segment lost 4 bases, leaving 5 bases of the junction unmatched. Per the germline V gene, CDR1 is SGHNT and CDR2 is YYREEE (reference sequence). CDR3 size: 16 residues. The CDR3 bases are TGTGCCAGCAGCCAAGAGACAGGGTCTGGGGCCAACGTCCTGACTTTC. It encodes CASSQETGSGANVLTF.

This chain joins TRBV27 and TRBJ1-6; 7 nucleotides align to TRBD1. The J segment lost 7 bases and the V segment lost 6 bases, leaving 15 bases of the junction unmatched. There are 17 residues in the CDR3. Germline lookup yields CDR1 MNHEY and CDR2 SMNVEV (reference sequence). The CDR3 region is CASSQGGQGGPNSPLHF. The DNA for the CDR3 is TGTGCCAGCAGCCAGGGGGGTCAGGGCGGACCCAATTCACCCCTCCACTTT.

This clone came up a few times. V and J are TRBV5-1 and TRBJ1-2; 10 bases fit TRBD1. With 4 bases clipped from V and 6 bases from J, the junction kept 9 bases outside the gene matches. Germline CDR1 and CDR2: SGHRS and YFSETQ. This CDR3 has 15 amino acids. CDR3 DNA sequence: TGCGCCAGCAGCATAACCGGGACAGGGGAGGATGGCTACACCTTC. Translating it yields CASSITGTGEDGYTF.

This clone turned up a few times. The chain employs TRBV4-1 and TRBJ1-1, with unresolved D. The ends were cut back, 3 bases at V and 1 base at J, with 12 bases in the middle. Per the germline V gene, CDR1 is MGHRA and CDR2 is YSYEKL. The CDR3 is made up of 15 amino acids. The CDR3 loop reads CASSHHWSKNTEAFF. The CDR3 coding sequence is TGCGCCAGCAGCCATCACTGGTCAAAGAACACTGAAGCTTTCTTT.

V is TRBV4-3 and J is TRBJ2-1; 10 positions match TRBD2. The germline gives CDR1 LGHNA, CDR2 YSLEER. The CDR3 loop spans 18 amino acids. V shed 0 bases, J shed 6 bases, and the junction held 11 bases outside the gene matches. The CDR3 loop is CASSQDIAGGLAINEQFF. The CDR3 region has the DNA TGCGCCAGCAGCCAAGACATAGCGGGGGGCTTAGCAATCAATGAGCAGTTCTTC.